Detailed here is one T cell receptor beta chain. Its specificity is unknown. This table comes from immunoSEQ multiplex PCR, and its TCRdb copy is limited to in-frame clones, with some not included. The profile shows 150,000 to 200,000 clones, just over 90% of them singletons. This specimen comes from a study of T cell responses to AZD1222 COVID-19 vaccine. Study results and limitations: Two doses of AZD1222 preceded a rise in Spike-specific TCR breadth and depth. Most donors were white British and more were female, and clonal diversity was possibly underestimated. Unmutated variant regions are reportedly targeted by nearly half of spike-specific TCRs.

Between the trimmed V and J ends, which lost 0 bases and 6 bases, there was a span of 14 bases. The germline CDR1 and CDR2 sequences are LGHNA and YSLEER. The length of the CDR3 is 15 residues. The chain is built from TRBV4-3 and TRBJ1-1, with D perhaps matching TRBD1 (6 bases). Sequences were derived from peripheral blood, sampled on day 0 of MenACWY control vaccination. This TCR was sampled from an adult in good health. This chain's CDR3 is CASSQELARGSEAFF. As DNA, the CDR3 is TGCGCCAGCAGCCAAGAATTGGCCAGGGGCTCTGAAGCTTTCTTT.